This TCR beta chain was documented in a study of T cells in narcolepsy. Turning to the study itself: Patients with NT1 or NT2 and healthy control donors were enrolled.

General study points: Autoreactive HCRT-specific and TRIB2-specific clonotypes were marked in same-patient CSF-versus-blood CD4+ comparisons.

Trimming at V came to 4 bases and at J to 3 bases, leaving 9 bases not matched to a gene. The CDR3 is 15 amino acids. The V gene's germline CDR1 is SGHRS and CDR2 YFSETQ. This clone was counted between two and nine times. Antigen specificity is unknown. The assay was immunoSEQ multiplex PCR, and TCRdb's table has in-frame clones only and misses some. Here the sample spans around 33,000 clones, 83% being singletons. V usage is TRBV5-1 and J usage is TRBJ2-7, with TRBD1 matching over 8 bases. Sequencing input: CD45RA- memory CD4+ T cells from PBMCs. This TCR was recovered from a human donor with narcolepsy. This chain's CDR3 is CASSPDGTGYYEQYF. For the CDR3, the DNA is TGCGCCAGCAGCCCGGACGGGACAGGATACTACGAGCAGTACTTC.